Below, 27 T cell receptor beta chains from the same sample are listed, as sequenced in a study of blood T cell repertoires in COVID-19. Data came from immunoSEQ multiplex PCR; TCRdb stores just in-frame clones and leaves some out. The sample has some 240,000 clones, around 86% seen once. Specimen: peripheral blood. The receptors were sampled from a woman in her sixties or seventies with COVID-19, enrolled during active disease.

This chain uses TRBV12-3 or TRBV12-4 with TRBJ2-7, with 8 bases lining up with TRBD1. The CDR3 has 13 residues. With V trimmed by 5 bases and J by 9 bases, 9 bases remained unmatched. CDR3 DNA sequence: TGTGCCAGCAGTCCCCGACAGGGGCGTGTGCAGTACTTC. Translation: CASSPRQGRVQYF.

The V gene is TRBV5-4, the J gene TRBJ2-3, with D perhaps TRBD2 (7 bases). The V and J ends lost 3 bases and 3 bases respectively, with 17 bases between them. Germline CDR1 is SGHNT and CDR2 is YYREEE (reference sequence). CDR3 length equals 16 residues. CDR3 coding DNA: TGTGCCAGCAGCTGGGGGGGCCAGGGGTTTACAGATACGCAGTATTTT. This encodes CASSWGGQGFTDTQYF.

The chain recombines TRBV11-2 with TRBJ1-4, with D tentatively TRBD1 (6 bases). Germline CDR1 is SGHAT and CDR2 is FQNNGV. The V end lost 1 base, the J end lost 0 bases, and 9 bases lay between the germline ends. The CDR3 is 16 amino acids. This CDR3 is CASSLGGPSTNEKLFF. The CDR3 nucleotides read TGTGCCAGCAGCTTAGGGGGGCCATCAACTAATGAAAAACTGTTTTTT.

This chain connects TRBV10-3 to TRBJ2-7, with D possibly TRBD2 on 5 matching bases. The CDR3 has 16 amino acids. V lost 6 bases to trimming and J lost 3 bases, with 21 bases between them. Germline CDR1 ENHRY, CDR2 SYGVKD. CDR3 sequence reads: CAISLDFRGAVYEQYF. In DNA form, the CDR3 reads TGTGCCATCAGCCTAGACTTTCGGGGAGCCGTCTACGAGCAGTACTTC.

This chain joins TRBV6-5 and TRBJ1-1, with 9 bases lining up with TRBD1. The germline gives CDR1 MNHEY, CDR2 SVGAGI. The V and J ends lost 6 bases and 1 base, in that order; junction bases with no gene match: 3. There are 14 residues in the CDR3. CDR3 amino acids: CASRKGQGNTEAFF. CDR3 bases: TGTGCCAGCAGGAAGGGACAGGGGAACACTGAAGCTTTCTTT.

The gene calls are TRBV30 and TRBJ2-5; 13 nucleotides align to TRBD2. The germline V gene encodes CDR1 GTSNPN and CDR2 SVGIG (reference sequence). The CDR3 is 16 amino acids. Germline trimming cut 0 bases from V and 4 bases from J; bases unmatched to any gene: 5. CDR3 region: CAWSVGGLAGLETQYF. In nucleotides, the CDR3 is TGTGCCTGGAGTGTAGGGGGACTAGCGGGATTAGAGACCCAGTACTTC.

The chain recombines TRBV5-1 with TRBJ2-3; 10 nucleotides agree with TRBD1. J lost 5 bases, V lost 0 bases, and 0 bases had no gene match. The germline V gene has CDR1 SGHRS and CDR2 YFSETQ. The CDR3 has 14 residues. CDR3 residues: CASSLGDRGDTQYF. The DNA for the CDR3 is TGCGCCAGCAGCTTGGGGGACAGGGGAGATACGCAGTATTTT.

The chain joins TRBV5-1 to TRBJ2-5; 8 bases line up with TRBD2. The CDR3 has 15 residues. Unmatched junction bases numbered 7, after V lost 1 base and J lost 5 bases. CDR1 is SGHRS, CDR2 YFSETQ, per germline. CDR3 loop: CASSLRSGAIETQYF. For the CDR3, the DNA is TGCGCCAGCAGCTTGCGTAGCGGGGCAATCGAGACCCAGTACTTC.

The V and J genes are TRBV5-6 and TRBJ1-1; 9 bases are shared with TRBD1. V dropped 4 bases and J dropped 7; count of bases not matched to a gene: 11. This CDR3 has 15 amino acids. Per germline, CDR1 SGHDT and CDR2 YYEEEE. The CDR3 DNA follows: TGTGCCAGCAGCCCCCCCTACAGGGGGCAGGGTGAAGCTTTCTTT. This encodes CASSPPYRGQGEAFF. Looking up the rest from reference TRBV5-6 and TRBJ1-1 gives the full variable domain: DAGVTQSPTHLIKTRGQQVTLRCSPKSGHDTVSWYQQALGQGPQFIFQYYEEEERQRGNFPDRFSGHQFPNYSSELNVNALLLGDSALYLCASSPPYRGQGEAFFGQGTRLTVV.

V gene TRBV7-8 combines with J gene TRBJ2-1; D ambiguous. From germline, CDR1 is SGHVS and CDR2 FQNEAQ. The ends were cut back, 2 bases at V and 8 bases at J, with 4 bases in the middle. This CDR3 has 11 residues. The CDR3 DNA sequence: TGTGCCAGCAGCTTATCGGATGAGCAGTTCTTC. Translating it yields CASSLSDEQFF.

This chain uses TRBV19 with TRBJ2-2; tentatively, D is TRBD2 (5 bases). V lost 8 bases, J lost 5 bases, and 9 bases lay in between. The germline V gene has CDR1 LNHDA and CDR2 SQIVND (reference sequence). This CDR3 region has 12 residues. The CDR3 DNA follows: TGTGCCAGTGTGAGAGGGACCGGGGAGCTGTTTTTT. It translates to CASVRGTGELFF. Drawing the rest from reference TRBV19 and TRBJ2-2, the complete variable domain is DGGITQSPKYLFRKEGQNVTLSCEQNLNHDAMYWYRQDPGQGLRLIYYSQIVNDFQKGDIAEGYSVSREKKESFPLTVTSAQKNPTAFYLCASVRGTGELFFGEGSRLTVL.

This clone was seen just once. The CDR3 region is CASSTGQPANYGYTF. The CDR3 region has the DNA TGTGCCAGTAGTACGGGACAGCCAGCTAACTATGGCTACACCTTC. The V and J genes are TRBV19 and TRBJ1-2; the match to TRBD1 covers 7 bases. The CDR3 extends over 15 amino acids. Germline lookup yields CDR1 LNHDA and CDR2 SQIVND (reference sequence). Trimming at V came to 4 bases and at J to 0 bases, leaving 5 bases not matched to a gene.

The J gene is TRBJ1-2, the V gene TRBV5-1, with D possibly TRBD1 on 5 matching bases. Trimming shortened V by 0 bases and J by 0 bases, and 9 bases separated the two germline ends. The CDR3 is 15 residues long. The germline V gene has CDR1 SGHRS and CDR2 YFSETQ. CDR3 sequence reads: CASSLEGQANYGYTF. The CDR3 bases are TGCGCCAGCAGCTTGGAGGGGCAAGCTAACTATGGCTACACCTTC.

The chain recombines TRBV9 with TRBJ2-6; perhaps TRBD1 as D (6 bases). CDR1 and CDR2 from the germline V gene are SGDLS and YYNGEE. V was pared by 0 bases and J by 0 bases, with 10 bases between. The CDR3 covers 17 residues. The CDR3 sequence: CASSVAPTGSGANVLTF. CDR3 DNA sequence: TGTGCCAGCAGCGTAGCCCCGACAGGCTCTGGGGCCAACGTCCTGACTTTC.

The gene calls are TRBV5-6 and TRBJ2-5; D might be TRBD2 (6 bases). The CDR3 runs 14 residues. Germline V CDR1 and CDR2: SGHDT, YYEEEE. V gave up 4 bases and J gave up 4 bases, with 14 bases separating them. The CDR3 region has the DNA TGTGCCAGCAGCGCCCTGGGACTCGGAGAGACCCAGTACTTC. This encodes CASSALGLGETQYF. Full variable domain (remainder filled in from reference TRBV5-6 and TRBJ2-5): DAGVTQSPTHLIKTRGQQVTLRCSPKSGHDTVSWYQQALGQGPQFIFQYYEEEERQRGNFPDRFSGHQFPNYSSELNVNALLLGDSALYLCASSALGLGETQYFGPGTRLLVL.

In its sample, this clone was seen once. V is TRBV5-1 and J is TRBJ2-5, with D possibly TRBD2 on 5 matching bases. Germline-derived CDR1 and CDR2 are SGHRS and YFSETQ. The V gene lost 7 bases and the J gene lost 4 bases, with 14 bases spanning the gap. This CDR3 is 13 amino acids long. CDR3 residues: CASELGGGETQYF. Written as DNA, the CDR3 is TGCGCCAGCGAGCTGGGTGGAGGAGAGACCCAGTACTTC. Filled out from reference TRBV5-1 and TRBJ2-5, the complete variable domain reads KAGVTQTPRYLIKTRGQQVTLSCSPISGHRSVSWYQQTPGQGLQFLFEYFSETQRNKGNFPGRFSGRQFSNSRSEMNVSTLELGDSALYLCASELGGGETQYFGPGTRLLVL.

The table lists this clone with a count of one. Additional DNA sequences in this sample encode the identical CDR3. The chain uses TRBV29-1 and TRBJ1-5; TRBD1 matches 8 bases. CDR3 length equals 13 residues. Trimming at V came to 4 bases and at J to 2 bases, leaving 1 base not matched to a gene. Per the germline V gene, CDR1 is SQVTM and CDR2 is ANQGSEA. The CDR3 loop is CSVGGQGNQPQHF. CDR3 sequence (DNA): TGCAGCGTTGGGGGACAGGGCAATCAGCCCCAGCATTTT. Full variable domain (missing parts from reference TRBV29-1 and TRBJ1-5): SAVISQKPSRDICQRGTSLTIQCQVDSQVTMMFWYRQQPGQSLTLIATANQGSEATYESGFVIDKFPISRPNLTFSTLTVSNMSPEDSSIYLCSVGGQGNQPQHFGDGTRLSIL.

The V gene is TRBV11-2, the J gene TRBJ1-6; D might be TRBD1 (6 bases). Germline V gives CDR1 SGHAT, CDR2 FQNNGV. V was cut by 2 bases and J by 6 bases, with 8 bases left in between. This CDR3 spans 14 amino acids. In DNA, the CDR3 is TGTGCCAGCAGCTTACGCAGGGGTAATTCACCCCTCCACTTT. This gives the protein CASSLRRGNSPLHF.

V gene TRBV4-3 combines with J gene TRBJ2-3, with 14 bases aligning to TRBD2. Per germline, CDR1 LGHNA and CDR2 YSLEER. The CDR3 is 20 residues long. Trimming at V came to 3 bases and at J to 5 bases, leaving 16 bases not matched to a gene. The CDR3 is CASSQEQLGTSGRVRDTQYF. CDR3 DNA sequence: TGCGCCAGCAGCCAGGAACAACTAGGGACTAGCGGGAGAGTAAGAGATACGCAGTATTTT.

The V and J genes are TRBV27 and TRBJ1-5; TRBD1 matches 9 bases. The CDR3 length is 17 residues. The V gene end was trimmed by 5 bases and the J gene end by 1 base; junction bases not matched to a gene: 9. Per germline, CDR1 MNHEY and CDR2 SMNVEV (reference sequence). The CDR3 sequence: CASSRWTGALSNQPQHF. The CDR3 nucleotides are TGTGCCAGCAGTCGGTGGACAGGGGCCCTGAGCAATCAGCCCCAGCATTTT.

The chain recombines TRBV3-1 (or the pseudogene TRBV3-2) with TRBJ2-7; 12 bases map to TRBD2. The CDR3 is made up of 16 amino acids. CDR1 is LGHDT, CDR2 YNNKEL, per germline (reference sequence). V gave up 0 bases and J gave up 6 bases; unmatched junction bases: 6. The CDR3 loop is CASSQDLLAGGPEQYF. CDR3 DNA sequence: TGTGCCAGCAGCCAAGATCTACTAGCGGGAGGTCCCGAGCAGTACTTC.

The chain employs TRBV4-2 and TRBJ2-1; D is perhaps TRBD1 (7 bases). Germline CDR1 LGHNA, CDR2 YNFKEQ. V lost 4 bases, J lost 13 bases, and 26 bases lay in between. CDR3 length equals 16 residues. The CDR3 protein is CASSPKGWQGGAQQFF. The CDR3 nucleotides read TGTGCCAGCAGCCCCAAGGGATGGCAGGGGGGTGCCCAACAGTTCTTC.

The chain has TRBV11-2 and TRBJ1-2; D not resolved. V lost 6 bases and J lost 6, with 20 bases in between. The V gene's germline CDR1 is SGHAT and CDR2 FQNNGV. The CDR3 has 15 amino acids. CDR3 nucleotide sequence: TGTGCCAGCAGGTTGAAAGCGGACTTTACCCATGGCTACACCTTC. Translated: CASRLKADFTHGYTF.

V usage is TRBV10-2 and J usage is TRBJ1-5, with a possible D match to TRBD1 (5 bases). Germline CDR1 and CDR2: WSHSY and SAAADI. The CDR3 runs to 14 residues. V lost 7 bases to trimming and J lost 6 bases, with 16 bases between them. The CDR3 spells CASIDSVGVQPQHF. The DNA for the CDR3 is TGCGCCAGCATCGATTCGGTAGGGGTTCAGCCCCAGCATTTT.

The V call is TRBV5-8, the J call TRBJ1-1; D remains unclear. This CDR3 is 12 amino acids long. V lost 0 bases and J 6 bases, leaving 6 bases between the germline ends. CDR1 SGHTS and CDR2 YDEGEE come from the germline V gene. The CDR3 sequence is CASSLVRAEAFF. CDR3 coding DNA: TGTGCCAGCAGCTTGGTTCGCGCTGAAGCTTTCTTT.

This clone was seen only a few times. The chain has TRBV28 and TRBJ1-6; tentatively, D is TRBD1 (5 bases). CDR1 and CDR2 from the germline V gene are MDHEN and SYDVKM. V lost 5 bases to trimming and J lost 4 bases, with 12 bases between them. CDR3 length: 15 residues. CDR3 residues: CASSVQGGYNSPLHF. The CDR3 bases are TGTGCCAGCAGTGTTCAGGGAGGGTATAATTCACCCCTCCACTTT.

This rearrangement joins TRBV7-9 to TRBJ1-2; a weak D match, TRBD1 (5 bases). CDR3 length equals 13 residues. Germline lookup yields CDR1 SEHNR and CDR2 FQNEAQ (reference sequence). V dropped 6 bases and J dropped 4 bases, with 12 bases sitting between them. The CDR3 DNA sequence: TGTGCCAGCAGAGGGGAGGCTTCCTATGGCTACACCTTC. It translates to CASRGEASYGYTF. The entire variable domain, with the rest obtained from reference TRBV7-9 and TRBJ1-2, is as follows: DTGVSQNPRHKITKRGQNVTFRCDPISEHNRLYWYRQTLGQGPEFLTYFQNEAQLEKSRLLSDRFSAERPKGSFSTLEIQRTEQGDSAMYLCASRGEASYGYTFGSGTRLTVV.